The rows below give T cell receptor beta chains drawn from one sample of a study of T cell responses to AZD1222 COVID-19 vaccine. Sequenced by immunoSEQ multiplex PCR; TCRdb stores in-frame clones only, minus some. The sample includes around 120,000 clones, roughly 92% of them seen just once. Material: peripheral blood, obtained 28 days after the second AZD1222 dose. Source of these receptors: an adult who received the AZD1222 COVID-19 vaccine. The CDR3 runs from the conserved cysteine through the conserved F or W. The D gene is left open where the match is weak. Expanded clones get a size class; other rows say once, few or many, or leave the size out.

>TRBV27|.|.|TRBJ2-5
TGTGCCAGCAGTTTATTGGGCCAAGAGACCCAGTACTTC
CASSLLGQETQYF
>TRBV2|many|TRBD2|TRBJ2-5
TGTGCCAGCAGTGGGACTAGCGGCGGGACCCAGTACTTC
CASSGTSGGTQYF
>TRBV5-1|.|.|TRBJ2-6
TGCGCCAGCAGCTATTCCAGAGGGGGGGCCAACGTCCTGACTTTC
CASSYSRGGANVLTF
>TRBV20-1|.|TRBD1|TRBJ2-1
TGCAGTGCTAGTGACAGGGTAAATGAGCAGTTCTTC
CSASDRVNEQFF
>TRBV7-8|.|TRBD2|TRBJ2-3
TGTGCCAGCAGCTCGCCCCCGGGACTAGCGGGACAAACCTTAAGGAACACAGATACGCAGTATTTT
CASSSPPGLAGQTLRNTDTQYF
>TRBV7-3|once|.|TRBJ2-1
TGTGCCAGCAGCTTGAGACAGGCATACAATGAGCAGTTCTTC
CASSLRQAYNEQFF
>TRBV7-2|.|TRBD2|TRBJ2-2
TGTGCCAGCAGCCTGAGAGCGGGGGGATACACCGGGGAGCTGTTTTTT
CASSLRAGGYTGELFF
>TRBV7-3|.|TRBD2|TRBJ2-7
TGTGCCAGCAGCCTTTCGGCGGGGGAACCCTACGAGCAGTACTTC
CASSLSAGEPYEQYF
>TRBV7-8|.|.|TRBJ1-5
TGTGCCAGCAACTCCGGGACACAGGCCCCCCCCCAGCATTTT
CASNSGTQAPPQHF
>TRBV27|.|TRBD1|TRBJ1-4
TGTGCCAGCAGTTTTCGGACAGGGCTTAATGAAAAACTGTTTTTT
CASSFRTGLNEKLFF
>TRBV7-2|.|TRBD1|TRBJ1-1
TGTGCCAGCAGCTTACCCGGACAGGCTGAAGCTTTCTTT
CASSLPGQAEAFF
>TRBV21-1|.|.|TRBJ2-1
TGTGGGATAGGCGTGTGGAGACAATACAATGAGCAGTTCTTC
CGIGVWRQYNEQFF
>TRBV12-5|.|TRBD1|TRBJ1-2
TGTGCTAGTGGTCTGACAGGGACTTATGGCTACACCTTC
CASGLTGTYGYTF
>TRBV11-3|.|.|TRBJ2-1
TGTGCCAGCAGCTTGGTGGCAGTCTACAATGAGCAGTTCTTC
CASSLVAVYNEQFF
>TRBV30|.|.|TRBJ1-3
TGTGCCTGCGACAGGCGATACTCTGGAAACACCATATATTTT
CACDRRYSGNTIYF
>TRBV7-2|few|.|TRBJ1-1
TGTGCCAGCAGCTTAGGTGGAGTGGGGACTGAAGCTTTCTTT
CASSLGGVGTEAFF
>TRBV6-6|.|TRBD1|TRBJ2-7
TGTGCCAGCAGTTACGGGACAGCGACCTACGAGCAGTACTTC
CASSYGTATYEQYF
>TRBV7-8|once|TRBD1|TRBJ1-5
TGTGCCAGCAGCTTAGCGCGCCCGGGACAGACACTATATAGCAATCAGCCCCAGCATTTT
CASSLARPGQTLYSNQPQHF
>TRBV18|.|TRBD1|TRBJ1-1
TGTGCCAGCTCACAACTGACAGGGATGGGCACTGAAGCTTTCTTT
CASSQLTGMGTEAFF
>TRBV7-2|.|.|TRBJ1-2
TGTGCCAGCAGCTTGGGACACCGAAACTATGGCTACACCTTC
CASSLGHRNYGYTF
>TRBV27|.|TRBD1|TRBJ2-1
TGTGCCAGCAGTACCCGGGACAGGGAGTTCTTC
CASSTRDREFF
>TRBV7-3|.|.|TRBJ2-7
TGTGCCAGCAGCTTAACGGACAGCTACGAGCAGTACTTC
CASSLTDSYEQYF
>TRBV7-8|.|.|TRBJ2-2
TGTGCCAGCAACGGCGGGCCGAACACCGGGGAGCTGTTTTTT
CASNGGPNTGELFF
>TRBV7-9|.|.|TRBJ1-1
TGTGCCAGCAGCTTACGACAGAGGGCCACTGAAGCTTTCTTT
CASSLRQRATEAFF
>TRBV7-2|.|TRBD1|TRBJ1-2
TGTGCCAGCAGCCCCGGACAGGGGGCGTATCATGGCTACACCTTC
CASSPGQGAYHGYTF
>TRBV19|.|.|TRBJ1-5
TGTGCCAGTAGTCCTAAAACAGGGAGTACTCAGCCCCAGCATTTT
CASSPKTGSTQPQHF
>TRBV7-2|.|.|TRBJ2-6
TGTGCCAGCAGCCGGGACGCATCCTCTGGGGCCAACGTCCTGACTTTC
CASSRDASSGANVLTF
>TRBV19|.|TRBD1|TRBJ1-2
TGTGCCAGCACCCAGGGGGTCTGGGGCTACACCTTC
CASTQGVWGYTF
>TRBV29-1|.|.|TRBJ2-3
TGCAGCGCGTCATGGGCCGGCAGGGCTACAGATACGCAGTATTTT
CSASWAGRATDTQYF
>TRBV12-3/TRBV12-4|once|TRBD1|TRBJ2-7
TGTGCCAGCAGTTGGGACAGGGGCAACGAGCAGTACTTC
CASSWDRGNEQYF
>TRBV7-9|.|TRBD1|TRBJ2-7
TGTGCCAGCAGCTCCGGGACAGGGCAAGGCGAGCAGTACTTC
CASSSGTGQGEQYF
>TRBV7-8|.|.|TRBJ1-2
TGTGCCAGCAGCTCCGGCACAGGGAACTATGGCTACACCTTC
CASSSGTGNYGYTF
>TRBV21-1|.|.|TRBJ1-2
TGTGCCAGCAGCAAAGAACGGCAGGGCGTACCGTGGGGGATATCCTATGGCTACACCTTC
CASSKERQGVPWGISYGYTF
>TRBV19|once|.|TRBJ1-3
TGTGCCAGTAATAGGGCAGCCCAAGGGCCTGGAAACACCATATATTTT
CASNRAAQGPGNTIYF
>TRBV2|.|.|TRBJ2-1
TGTGCCAGCAGTGAAAAACCGGGTGAGCAGTTCTTC
CASSEKPGEQFF
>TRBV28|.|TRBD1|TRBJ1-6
TGTGCCAGCAGTTTTCGGACAGGGGGCTATAATTCACCCCTCCACTTT
CASSFRTGGYNSPLHF
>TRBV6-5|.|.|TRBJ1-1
TGTGCCAGCAGCCCAGGGTTTGGGGCTTTCTTT
CASSPGFGAFF
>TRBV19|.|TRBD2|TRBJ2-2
TGTGCCAGTACCCCGGGAGGGAACACCGGGGAGCTGTTTTTT
CASTPGGNTGELFF
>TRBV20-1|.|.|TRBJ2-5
TGCAGTGCCACCCTCCAAGAGGCCCAGTACTTC
CSATLQEAQYF